The T cell receptor (beta chain) under discussion was sequenced for a study of blood T cell repertoires in COVID-19. Study context: Sites in the United States, Italy and Spain provided acute and convalescent COVID-19 samples.

V shed 7 bases, J shed 0 bases, and the junction held 12 bases outside the gene matches. The CDR3 runs to 16 residues. Germline V CDR1 and CDR2: SGHRS, YFSETQ. Clones were sequenced by immunoSEQ multiplex PCR, and TCRdb holds only the in-frame ones, with some missing. The data contain some 190,000 clones, approximately 85% of them singletons. This receptor was identified in a man aged 80 or over with COVID-19, enrolled during active disease. Sequencing was performed on peripheral blood. J is TRBJ2-7 and V is TRBV5-1, with TRBD1 matching 8 bases. The chain's CDR3 is CASERGSGGSSYEQYF. CDR3 in DNA: TGCGCCAGCGAAAGAGGCTCAGGGGGCTCCTCCTACGAGCAGTACTTC.